One sample yielded the 2 T cell receptor beta chains listed below, sequenced in a study of CD8+CD57+ T cells in acquired aplastic anemia. Genomic DNA acted as the template from which TCR beta VDJ combination and CDR3 sequence profiling were carried out. TCRdb independently ran MiXCR on the reads; one entry per CDR3 protein. Among a few hundred thousand distinct CDR3 sequences, roughly 68% were seen once, and the ten largest hold approximately 4%. Sequencing input: sorted CD4+, CD8+, or CD8+CD57+ T cells (not recorded which) from PBMCs. These receptors were obtained from a human donor in good health, serving as a control.

The chain combines TRBV7-2 with TRBJ1-1, with D unresolved. V lost 5 bases to trimming and J lost 0 bases, with 10 bases between them. The V gene's germline CDR1 is SGHTA and CDR2 FQGNSA. This CDR3 comprises 14 residues. CDR3 DNA: TGTGCCAGCAGCCCGCAGGCCATGAACACTGAAGCTTTCTTT. Translating gives CASSPQAMNTEAFF.

The genes are TRBV5-5 and TRBJ1-1, with D tentatively TRBD1 (5 bases). Trimming cost V 5 bases and J 1 base, with 15 bases left between them. This CDR3 is built from 15 residues. Germline CDR1 reads SGHKS; CDR2 reads YYEKEE (reference sequence). CDR3: CASSLPGGANTEAFF. The DNA of the CDR3 is TGTGCCAGCAGTTTGCCCGGGGGAGCGAACACTGAAGCTTTCTTT.